This T cell receptor (beta chain) was sequenced in a study of identical twins. Study conclusions and caveats: Analyses based on zero insertions could be partly confounded by invariant MAIT and iNKT cells. Twin-shared out-of-frame alpha sequences were enriched for low generation probability.

V was cut by 4 bases and J by 1 base, with 17 bases left in between. The CDR3 covers 16 residues. The germline gives CDR1 MNHEY, CDR2 SVGAGI. A note on this clonotype: Its matching antigen is unknown.

TCRdb passed the 5' RACE reads through MiXCR, listing each CDR3 protein once. This sample carries 400,000 to 650,000 distinct CDR3 sequences, less than 25% of them seen once, and the ten largest clones take about 0.93%. The data also belong to a second study, concerning T cells expressing NK-cell markers. As that report states: In five or six donors, dominant CD3+CD56+NKG2C+ clonotypes ranked among the top 10 CD8+ clonotypes. Nothing established the HCMV specificity of expanded NKG2C+ T cell clones.

The sample comprised CD4+ T cells sorted from blood. This chain uses TRBV6-5 with TRBJ2-7, with D perhaps given as TRBD1 or TRBD2 (5 bases each). This receptor was taken from a young woman in good health. The chain's CDR3 is CASSFNPGRTSYEQYF. In DNA form, the CDR3 reads TGTGCCAGCAGTTTTAATCCGGGACGGACGTCCTACGAGCAGTACTTC.